The T cell receptor beta chain described here comes from a study of blood T cell repertoires in COVID-19. Study-level information: Both acute and convalescent COVID-19 samples were obtained from the United States, Italy and Spain. PBMCs, B-cell-depleted T cells, or T cells were the source of the cDNA or gDNA that made up the material.

The V and J ends lost 7 bases and 4 bases, in that order; junction bases with no gene match: 6. The CDR3 consists of 14 residues. CDR1 is ENHRY, CDR2 SYGVKD, per germline. In the authors' methods: Nucleated cell number was recorded as an estimate derived from reference gene primer amplification. Clones were read by immunoSEQ multiplex PCR, and TCRdb kept only the in-frame ones, dropping some. V, J and clone size are taken as reported in that table, and D and trimming were inferred from the DNA itself. The sample carries some 100,000 clones, approximately 90% recorded once. The chain is built from TRBV10-3 and TRBJ2-1; 8 nucleotides match TRBD2. The receptor was isolated from a man aged 60 to 69 with acute or convalescent COVID-19. Sequences were obtained from peripheral blood. The CDR3 loop reads CAIMESGRYNEQFF. The CDR3 DNA follows: TGTGCCATCATGGAAAGCGGGAGATACAATGAGCAGTTCTTC.